A selection of T cell receptor beta chains follows, all from one sample in a study of T cell clones after liver transplantation. TCRdb's table, derived via immunoSEQ multiplex PCR, lists solely in-frame clones and lacks some. The sample has about 16,000 clones; approximately 77% are singletons. Sequencing used CD8+ T cells from blood, obtained 47 months after liver transplant. These receptors were obtained from a human patient who received a liver transplant. The T cells may come from the graft donor. Each CDR3 is given with its conserved first and last residue. D genes are given only for firm matches. For some rows the clone size is stated as once, few or many, or as a class when expanded; others skip it.

size: few
V: TRBV9
D: -
J: TRBJ1-5
DNA: TGTGCCAGCAGCGATACGGGGGATCCCCATCAGCCCCAGCATTTT
CDR3: CASSDTGDPHQPQHF

size: -
V: TRBV28
D: TRBD2
J: TRBJ2-5
DNA: TGTGCCAGCACCCTAGCGGGTCGGGAGACCCAGTACTTC
CDR3: CASTLAGRETQYF

size: -
V: TRBV5-1
D: TRBD2
J: TRBJ2-7
DNA: TGCGCCAGCAGCTTGGGGACTAGCGGGGTCATTTTCGAGCAGTACTTC
CDR3: CASSLGTSGVIFEQYF

size: -
V: TRBV7-2
D: -
J: TRBJ2-5
DNA: TGTGCCAGCAGCTTAAATGCACCGGGGACCCAGTACTTC
CDR3: CASSLNAPGTQYF

size: once
V: TRBV6-4
D: -
J: TRBJ2-3
DNA: TGTGCCAGCAGTTCCACGTCTGAGGATACGCAGTATTTT
CDR3: CASSSTSEDTQYF

size: -
V: TRBV6-6
D: -
J: TRBJ1-6
DNA: TGTGCCAGCACCACCGGGCGGGTCTATAATTCACCCCTCCACTTT
CDR3: CASTTGRVYNSPLHF

size: -
V: TRBV19
D: -
J: TRBJ2-7
DNA: TGTGCCAGTAGTGGGGTGGGGGTCCAGTACTTC
CDR3: CASSGVGVQYF

size: -
V: TRBV4-3
D: -
J: TRBJ1-1
DNA: TGCGCCAGCAGCCAATTCGTGAACACTGAAGCTTTCTTT
CDR3: CASSQFVNTEAFF

size: once
V: TRBV7-2
D: -
J: TRBJ2-1
DNA: TGTGCCAGCAGTTCTGCTCTTTTAGGGGCCCGATACAATGAGCAGTTCTTC
CDR3: CASSSALLGARYNEQFF

size: once
V: TRBV2
D: -
J: TRBJ1-2
DNA: TGTGCCTCCGTAGGGGAACTCTATGGCTACACCTTC
CDR3: CASVGELYGYTF

size: -
V: TRBV7-9
D: -
J: TRBJ2-1
DNA: TGTGCCAGCAGCTTAGCCAGGGGGGACAATGAGCAGTTCTTC
CDR3: CASSLARGDNEQFF

size: -
V: TRBV27
D: -
J: TRBJ2-5
DNA: TGTGCCAGCAGTTTCCAGGGAACGCCGCAAGAGACCCAGTACTTC
CDR3: CASSFQGTPQETQYF

size: -
V: TRBV29-1
D: -
J: TRBJ2-2
DNA: TGCAGCGTTGCCCAGGGTACCGGGGAGCTGTTTTTT
CDR3: CSVAQGTGELFF

size: -
V: TRBV27
D: -
J: TRBJ2-7
DNA: TGTGCCAGCAGTTTAGGAGGCGAGCAGTACTTC
CDR3: CASSLGGEQYF

size: -
V: TRBV7-9
D: TRBD2
J: TRBJ2-2
DNA: TGTGCCAGCAGCCCGACTAGCGGGGGGCCGAACACCGGGGAGCTGTTTTTT
CDR3: CASSPTSGGPNTGELFF

size: -
V: TRBV11-2
D: -
J: TRBJ1-2
DNA: TGTGCCAGCAGCTTAGAGGAACCGGGTCACCCCTGGGGCTGTGGCTACACCTTC
CDR3: CASSLEEPGHPWGCGYTF

size: -
V: TRBV27
D: -
J: TRBJ1-1
DNA: TGTGCCAGCAGTTTACAACAGCACACTGAAGCTTTCTTT
CDR3: CASSLQQHTEAFF

size: -
V: TRBV5-6
D: -
J: TRBJ1-3
DNA: TGTGCCAGCAGCTGGGCAGGGGCTGGAAACACCATATATTTT
CDR3: CASSWAGAGNTIYF

size: -
V: TRBV4-3
D: -
J: TRBJ1-1
DNA: TGCGCCAGCAGCCAAGATGCAACAGGGTATATAGGGAACACTGAAGCTTTCTTT
CDR3: CASSQDATGYIGNTEAFF

size: -
V: TRBV27
D: -
J: TRBJ2-3
DNA: TGTGCCAGCAGTTCTCCGGACAGCCCCACAGATACGCAGTATTTT
CDR3: CASSSPDSPTDTQYF

size: -
V: TRBV5-1
D: -
J: TRBJ1-2
DNA: TGCGCCAGCATGGGACCCGGGCAGATCTATGGCTACACCTTC
CDR3: CASMGPGQIYGYTF

size: -
V: TRBV27
D: TRBD2
J: TRBJ2-7
DNA: TGTGCCAGCAGTTTCTCCCGGGGGGACTACGAGCAGTACTTC
CDR3: CASSFSRGDYEQYF

size: -
V: TRBV7-9
D: TRBD1
J: TRBJ2-7
DNA: TGTGCCAGCAGCTTCGACAGGGGGCCCTACGAGCAGTACTTC
CDR3: CASSFDRGPYEQYF

size: -
V: TRBV7-9
D: -
J: TRBJ1-1
DNA: TGTGCCAGCAGCCCCGTGGACACTGAAGCTTTCTTT
CDR3: CASSPVDTEAFF

size: -
V: TRBV28
D: TRBD2
J: TRBJ2-3
DNA: TGTGCCAGCAGTTCATTAATGACTAGCGGGGGAACAGATACGCAGTATTTT
CDR3: CASSSLMTSGGTDTQYF

size: -
V: TRBV7-6
D: -
J: TRBJ2-1
DNA: TGTGCCAGCAGCTGGCCCAGGGGTCAACTTACCTACAATGAGCAGTTCTTC
CDR3: CASSWPRGQLTYNEQFF

size: -
V: TRBV7-6
D: -
J: TRBJ1-2
DNA: TGTGCCAGCAGTGGGGGGGAGGACTATGGCTACACCTTC
CDR3: CASSGGEDYGYTF

size: -
V: TRBV28
D: TRBD2
J: TRBJ2-7
DNA: TGTGCCAGCAGTTTAACCGCGGGAGGGAGAGACGAGCAGTACTTC
CDR3: CASSLTAGGRDEQYF

size: -
V: TRBV2
D: TRBD1
J: TRBJ1-5
DNA: TGTGCCAGCCTGGGACAGGGGGCTCCTCAGCCCCAGCATTTT
CDR3: CASLGQGAPQPQHF